A single sample is the source of the 10 T cell receptor beta chains below, sequenced in a study of CD8 T cells in Susac syndrome. Random-hexamer reverse transcription was applied to roughly 0.5 to 1 ug RNA. TCRdb processed the immunoSEQ multiplex PCR reads anew with MiXCR; each CDR3 protein has one entry. Of tens of thousands of distinct CDR3 sequences in the sample, 95% were seen once. What was sequenced was CD8+ T cells from PBMCs. The receptors here all came from a human donor with Susac syndrome.

The genes are TRBV20-1 and TRBJ2-7; D unclear. Germline CDR1 reads DFQATT; CDR2 reads SNEGSKA (reference sequence). This CDR3 has 13 residues. Trimming removed 3 bases from V and 0 bases from J, with 9 bases in between. The CDR3 DNA is TGCAGTGCTAGCGAGCCCACCTCCTACGAGCAGTACTTC. It yields the protein CSASEPTSYEQYF.

This clonotype was seen a handful of times. The gene calls are TRBV7-9 and TRBJ2-7; D is perhaps TRBD1 or TRBD2 (5 bases each). V dropped 5 bases and J dropped 4 bases, with 15 bases sitting between them. The CDR3 runs to 14 residues. Germline CDR1 reads SEHNR; CDR2 reads FQNEAQ (reference sequence). As DNA, the CDR3 is TGTGCCAGCAGCCTTATCAGGGACGGGTACGAGCAGTACTTC. Translating it yields CASSLIRDGYEQYF. Full variable domain (remainder filled in from reference TRBV7-9 and TRBJ2-7): DTGVSQNPRHKITKRGQNVTFRCDPISEHNRLYWYRQTLGQGPEFLTYFQNEAQLEKSRLLSDRFSAERPKGSFSTLEIQRTEQGDSAMYLCASSLIRDGYEQYFGPGTRLTVT.

The chain carries TRBV9 and TRBJ2-7; the D is unclear. The CDR3 consists of 15 residues. Between the trimmed V and J ends, which lost 0 bases and 1 base, there was a span of 11 bases. Germline V gene data show CDR1 as SGDLS and CDR2 as YYNGEE. The CDR3 coding sequence is TGTGCCAGCAGCGTAGGGTGGATGGGGTCCTACGAGCAGTACTTC. This encodes CASSVGWMGSYEQYF.

This clonotype was seen just once. The V and J genes are TRBV20-1 and TRBJ2-7; D is possibly TRBD1 or TRBD2 (5 bases each). CDR3 length: 12 residues. Trimming cost V 6 bases and J 0 bases, with 9 bases left between them. The germline gives CDR1 DFQATT, CDR2 SNEGSKA (reference sequence). CDR3 in DNA: TGCAGTGCGGGGGACCCCTCCTACGAGCAGTACTTC. Its translation: CSAGDPSYEQYF.

This rearrangement joins TRBV19 to TRBJ2-1; D possibly matches TRBD1 or TRBD2 (5 bases each). The CDR3 is 15 amino acids. V lost 5 bases and J 6 bases, leaving 17 bases between the germline ends. The germline CDR1 and CDR2 sequences are LNHDA and SQIVND (reference sequence). CDR3 loop: CASSFGTPTLNEQFF. CDR3 sequence (DNA): TGTGCCAGTAGTTTCGGGACGCCGACCCTCAATGAGCAGTTCTTC. Based on the CDR3 plus reference TRBV19 and TRBJ2-1, the full variable domain is DGGITQSPKYLFRKEGQNVTLSCEQNLNHDAMYWYRQDPGQGLRLIYYSQIVNDFQKGDIAEGYSVSREKKESFPLTVTSAQKNPTAFYLCASSFGTPTLNEQFFGPGTRLTVL.

The gene calls are TRBV3-1 and TRBJ2-5, with 10 bases lining up with TRBD1. After removal of 4 bases from V and 9 bases from J, the junction contained 5 bases not matched to a gene. The CDR3 consists of 13 residues. Germline V CDR1 and CDR2: LGHDT, YNNKEL (reference sequence). CDR3 residues: CASSPGTGVSQYF. The CDR3 DNA reads as TGTGCCAGCAGCCCCGGGACAGGGGTCTCCCAGTACTTC.

The chain is built from TRBV2 and TRBJ1-3; 7 nucleotides line up with TRBD1. After removal of 3 bases from V and 0 bases from J, the junction contained 5 bases not matched to a gene. Germline V gene sequence: CDR1 SNHLY, CDR2 FYNNEI. The CDR3 extends over 16 amino acids. CDR3 protein: CASSDLTGLSGNTIYF. The CDR3 DNA reads as TGTGCCAGCAGTGACCTGACAGGGCTCTCTGGAAACACCATATATTTT.

The CDR3 loop reads CASSLEGGYTEAFF. The CDR3 DNA sequence: TGCGCCAGCAGCTTGGAGGGCGGATACACTGAAGCTTTCTTT. The chain recombines TRBV5-1 with TRBJ1-1; D is unresolved. This CDR3 has 14 residues. Trimming pared 0 bases from V and 3 bases from J, leaving 9 bases between. CDR1 and CDR2 from the germline V gene are SGHRS and YFSETQ.

The chain couples TRBV5-1 to TRBJ1-1, with unresolved D. The germline V gene encodes CDR1 SGHRS and CDR2 YFSETQ. This CDR3 is built from 14 residues. V gave up 1 base and J gave up 3 bases, with 10 bases separating them. CDR3 in amino acids: CASSLRGDHTEAFF. CDR3 DNA sequence: TGCGCCAGCAGCTTGCGGGGTGATCACACTGAAGCTTTCTTT.

The chain combines TRBV7-8 with TRBJ1-1; no definite D call. The CDR3 totals 12 residues. V lost 3 bases, J lost 3 bases, and 5 bases lay in between. Per germline, CDR1 SGHVS and CDR2 FQNEAQ. CDR3 in DNA: TGTGCCAGCAGCTTTGTTCACACTGAAGCTTTCTTT. Translating it yields CASSFVHTEAFF. The entire variable domain, with the rest obtained from reference TRBV7-8 and TRBJ1-1, is as follows: GAGVSQSPRYKVAKRGQDVALRCDPISGHVSLFWYQQALGQGPEFLTYFQNEAQLDKSGLPSDRFFAERPEGSVSTLKIQRTQQEDSAVYLCASSFVHTEAFFGQGTRLTVV.